These T cell receptor beta chains were read from a single sample in a study of T cell responses to AZD1222 COVID-19 vaccine. Clones were sequenced by immunoSEQ multiplex PCR, and TCRdb holds only the in-frame ones, with some missing. There are 100,000 to 140,000 clones in the sample; just over 90% occur only once, and about 6.8% lies in the top ten. This sample comprised peripheral blood, obtained 28 days after the second AZD1222 dose. These receptor sequences come from an adult who received the AZD1222 COVID-19 vaccine. The conserved cysteine and the conserved F or W are not part of the CDR3 here. Each record gives: D gene, J gene, V gene, clone size, CDR3 protein. A D gene is named only where the DNA matches it firmly. Size tells how often a clone was seen (once, few, many) or the class of an expanded clone, and some rows leave it out.

D gene: -; J gene: TRBJ2-4; V gene: TRBV5-6; clone size: -; CDR3 protein: ASSLPGRAVRNIQY
D gene: TRBD1; J gene: TRBJ1-5; V gene: TRBV12-3/TRBV12-4; clone size: -; CDR3 protein: ASRTGIQPQH
D gene: TRBD1; J gene: TRBJ1-4; V gene: TRBV19; clone size: once; CDR3 protein: ASSYRGSGEKLF
D gene: TRBD1; J gene: TRBJ1-4; V gene: TRBV14; clone size: -; CDR3 protein: ASSQDGTDINEKLF
D gene: -; J gene: TRBJ2-5; V gene: TRBV7-2; clone size: -; CDR3 protein: ASSLAGTRETQY
D gene: TRBD1; J gene: TRBJ1-4; V gene: TRBV5-1; clone size: once; CDR3 protein: ASSLSGGDEKLF
D gene: TRBD1; J gene: TRBJ1-5; V gene: TRBV6-1; clone size: -; CDR3 protein: ASSEADRGRNQPQH
D gene: -; J gene: TRBJ1-2; V gene: TRBV29-1; clone size: once; CDR3 protein: SVEGDRDRGYT
D gene: -; J gene: TRBJ1-6; V gene: TRBV9; clone size: -; CDR3 protein: ASSEEVGNSPLH
D gene: -; J gene: TRBJ1-1; V gene: TRBV10-3; clone size: -; CDR3 protein: AISPGGVTEAF
D gene: -; J gene: TRBJ1-5; V gene: TRBV2; clone size: -; CDR3 protein: ASSWTVGNSNQPQH
D gene: TRBD1; J gene: TRBJ2-7; V gene: TRBV10-3; clone size: -; CDR3 protein: AISPGQGVFIGGQVYEQY
D gene: -; J gene: TRBJ2-7; V gene: TRBV24-1; clone size: -; CDR3 protein: ATSDLKAPEQY
D gene: -; J gene: TRBJ1-4; V gene: TRBV28; clone size: -; CDR3 protein: ASHTVAHEKLF
D gene: TRBD1; J gene: TRBJ2-2; V gene: TRBV18; clone size: once; CDR3 protein: ATSTGQNTGELF
D gene: TRBD1; J gene: TRBJ1-2; V gene: TRBV6-5; clone size: -; CDR3 protein: ASIFRGQGYGYT
D gene: TRBD1; J gene: TRBJ2-3; V gene: TRBV6-5; clone size: -; CDR3 protein: ASRSRGPTDTQY
D gene: TRBD1; J gene: TRBJ1-1; V gene: TRBV5-5; clone size: -; CDR3 protein: ASSPQAGQGATEAF
D gene: -; J gene: TRBJ1-3; V gene: TRBV7-9; clone size: -; CDR3 protein: ASSRDGNTIY
D gene: TRBD2; J gene: TRBJ2-3; V gene: TRBV9; clone size: -; CDR3 protein: ASSLYSGGTTDTQY
D gene: TRBD1; J gene: TRBJ2-3; V gene: TRBV2; clone size: -; CDR3 protein: ASSRGQAIKDTQY
D gene: -; J gene: TRBJ1-5; V gene: TRBV5-1; clone size: -; CDR3 protein: ASSLEGWGNQPQH
D gene: TRBD1; J gene: TRBJ2-1; V gene: TRBV10-2; clone size: -; CDR3 protein: ASSVGQPSYNEQF
D gene: -; J gene: TRBJ2-3; V gene: TRBV5-1; clone size: -; CDR3 protein: ASSLNLWQGGGTDTQY
D gene: -; J gene: TRBJ1-2; V gene: TRBV19; clone size: -; CDR3 protein: ASSIRQGYGYT
D gene: TRBD1; J gene: TRBJ1-4; V gene: TRBV28; clone size: -; CDR3 protein: ASSQDRKGVNEKLF